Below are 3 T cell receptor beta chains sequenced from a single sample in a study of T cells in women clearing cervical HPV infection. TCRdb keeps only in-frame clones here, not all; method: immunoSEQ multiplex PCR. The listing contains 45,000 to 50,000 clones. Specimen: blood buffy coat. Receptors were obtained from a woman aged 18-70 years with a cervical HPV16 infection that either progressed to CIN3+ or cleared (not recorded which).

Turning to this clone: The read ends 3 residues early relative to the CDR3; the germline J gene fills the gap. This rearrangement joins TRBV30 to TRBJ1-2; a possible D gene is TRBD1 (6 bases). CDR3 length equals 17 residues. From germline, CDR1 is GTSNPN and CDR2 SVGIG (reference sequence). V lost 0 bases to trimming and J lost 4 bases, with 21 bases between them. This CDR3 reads CAWSVPVLGQTLYGYTF. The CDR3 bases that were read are TGTGCCTGGAGTGTACCAGTGTTAGGACAGACTCTCTATGGC.

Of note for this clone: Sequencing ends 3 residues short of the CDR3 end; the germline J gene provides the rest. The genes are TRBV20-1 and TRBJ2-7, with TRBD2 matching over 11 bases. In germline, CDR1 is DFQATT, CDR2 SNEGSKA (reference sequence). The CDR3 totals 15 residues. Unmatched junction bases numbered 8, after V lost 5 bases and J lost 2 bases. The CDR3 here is CSAHPLAGDPYEQYF. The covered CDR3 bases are TGCAGTGCTCACCCACTAGCGGGAGATCCCTACGAG.

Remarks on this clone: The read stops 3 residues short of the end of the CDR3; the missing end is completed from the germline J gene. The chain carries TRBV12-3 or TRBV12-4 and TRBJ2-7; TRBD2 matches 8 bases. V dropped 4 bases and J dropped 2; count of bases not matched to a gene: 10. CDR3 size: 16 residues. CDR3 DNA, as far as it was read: TGTGCCAGCAGTTCGTCCTTTACTAGCGGCCCCTACGAG. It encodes CASSSSFTSGPYE. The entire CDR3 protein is CASSSSFTSGPYEQYF.